What follows are 29 T cell receptor beta chains derived from one specimen sequenced in a study of memory CD4+ T cells and cytomegalovirus serostatus. The assay was immunoSEQ multiplex PCR, and TCRdb's table has in-frame clones only and misses some. The sample records 27,000 or so clones, around 72% being singletons. Single viable CD3+CD4+CD8-CD45RO+ cells were sorted as the memory CD4+ T cells. Material: memory CD4+ T cells from blood. These receptors originate from an adult in good health and CMV-seronegative.

The chain employs TRBV29-1 and TRBJ2-7, with D perhaps given as TRBD1 or TRBD2 (5 bases each). The CDR3 is 12 residues long. CDR1 and CDR2 from the germline V gene are SQVTM and ANQGSEA. The V end lost 4 bases, the J end lost 3 bases, and 10 bases lay between the germline ends. The CDR3 nucleotides read TGCAGCGTTGCAGAGGGGAACTACGAGCAGTACTTC. It yields the protein CSVAEGNYEQYF.

The CDR3 DNA follows: TGCAGCCTCTACATAGACTCAACGAACACTGAAGCTTTCTTT. Protein: CSLYIDSTNTEAFF. This rearrangement joins TRBV29-1 to TRBJ1-1; D is uncertain. The V and J ends lost 8 bases and 1 base respectively, with 17 bases between them. Germline CDR1 reads SQVTM; CDR2 reads ANQGSEA. This CDR3 comprises 14 residues.

Here the CDR3 reads CASSQDSTPSTDTQYF. For the CDR3, the DNA is TGCGCCAGCAGCCAAGATTCCACACCTAGCACAGATACGCAGTATTTT. V usage is TRBV4-3 and J usage is TRBJ2-3, with D hard to call. This CDR3 comprises 16 residues. Looked up from germline, CDR1 is LGHNA and CDR2 is YSLEER. Deletions cut 0 bases from V and 0 bases from J, with 10 bases between.

This sequence joins TRBV5-1 and TRBJ2-7; TRBD1 aligns across 11 bases. This CDR3 contains 15 residues. CDR1 and CDR2 from the germline V gene are SGHRS and YFSETQ. With 4 bases clipped from V and 2 bases from J, the junction kept 5 bases outside the gene matches. The CDR3 DNA sequence: TGCGCCAGCAGCCATCAGGGACAGGGGGCCTACGAGCAGTACTTC. Its protein is CASSHQGQGAYEQYF. Full variable domain (outside the CDR3, taken from reference TRBV5-1 and TRBJ2-7): KAGVTQTPRYLIKTRGQQVTLSCSPISGHRSVSWYQQTPGQGLQFLFEYFSETQRNKGNFPGRFSGRQFSNSRSEMNVSTLELGDSALYLCASSHQGQGAYEQYFGPGTRLTVT.

The chain joins TRBV7-2 to TRBJ1-2, with D possibly TRBD1 on 5 matching bases. This CDR3 spans 15 amino acids. In germline, CDR1 is SGHTA, CDR2 FQGNSA. The V end lost 5 bases, the J end lost 2 bases, and 15 bases lay between the germline ends. The DNA of the CDR3 is TGTGCCAGCAGCCCCGGGACCACAACAAACTATGGCTACACCTTC. Its protein product is CASSPGTTTNYGYTF.

The rearrangement uses TRBV6-1 and TRBJ2-7; 7 bases line up with TRBD2. Germline trimming cut 7 bases from V and 1 base from J; bases unmatched to any gene: 4. The CDR3 covers 13 residues. The germline gives CDR1 MNHNS, CDR2 SASEGT. The CDR3 loop is CASIRGGSYEQYF. The CDR3 region has the DNA TGTGCCAGCATTAGGGGAGGGTCCTACGAGCAGTACTTC.

The V call is TRBV4-1, the J call TRBJ2-5; a weak D match, TRBD2 (7 bases). The CDR3 is 13 amino acids. The V and J ends lost 4 bases and 4 bases respectively, with 10 bases between them. CDR1 and CDR2 from the germline V gene are MGHRA and YSYEKL. The DNA of the CDR3 is TGCGCCAGCAGCCGGGGGGGGGCAGAGACCCAGTACTTC. Translation gives CASSRGGAETQYF.

V gene TRBV5-5 combines with J gene TRBJ1-2, with no clear D. Germline V gene sequence: CDR1 SGHKS, CDR2 YYEKEE (reference sequence). V lost 0 bases to trimming and J lost 5 bases, with 17 bases between them. CDR3 length equals 16 residues. This CDR3 is CASSLVRLRGPYGYTF. The CDR3 DNA reads TGTGCCAGCAGCTTGGTAAGACTGAGAGGTCCATATGGCTACACCTTC.

The chain couples TRBV11-3 to TRBJ2-7, with 10 nucleotides matching TRBD1. V lost 8 bases, J lost 1 base, and 5 bases stayed unmatched. The CDR3 has 14 amino acids. CDR1 and CDR2 from the germline V gene are SGHNT and YENEEA. The chain's CDR3 is CASGRDRGSYEQYF. CDR3 nucleotides: TGTGCCAGCGGCCGGGACAGGGGTTCCTACGAGCAGTACTTC. Based on the CDR3 plus reference TRBV11-3 and TRBJ2-7, the full variable domain is EAGVVQSPRYKIIEKKQPVAFWCNPISGHNTLYWYLQNLGQGPELLIRYENEEAVDDSQLPKDRFSAERLKGVDSTLKIQPAELGDSAVYLCASGRDRGSYEQYFGPGTRLTVT.

The rearrangement joins TRBV29-1 to TRBJ1-1, with a tentative D call TRBD1 (5 bases). The CDR3 totals 15 residues. With 5 bases removed from V and 3 bases from J, the gap between germline ends came to 19 bases. Germline-derived CDR1 and CDR2 are SQVTM and ANQGSEA. The chain's CDR3 is CSVMRDASMDTEAFF. CDR3 nucleotide sequence: TGCAGCGTTATGCGGGACGCCTCCATGGACACTGAAGCTTTCTTT.

In DNA, the CDR3 is TGTGCCAGCAGTTCGAGGGGGACGGTTCAAAATTCACCCCTCCACTTT. Protein sequence: CASSSRGTVQNSPLHF. V is TRBV27 and J is TRBJ1-6; TRBD1 is a possible D gene (6 bases). CDR1 is MNHEY, CDR2 SMNVEV, per germline (reference sequence). V lost 4 bases and J lost 7, with 17 bases in between. The CDR3 has 16 residues.

This clone showed up just once. The rearrangement links TRBV5-4 to TRBJ2-7, with D perhaps assigned TRBD1 or TRBD2 (5 bases each). This CDR3 is 15 amino acids long. V was pared by 4 bases and J by 2 bases, with 16 bases between. Germline V gene data show CDR1 as SGHNT and CDR2 as YYREEE (reference sequence). CDR3 in DNA: TGTGCCAGCAGCCCGACTGGGGACCGGGCCTACGAGCAGTACTTC. Protein: CASSPTGDRAYEQYF.

This clone was seen a few times. In nucleotides, the CDR3 is TGTGCCAGCAGCTTACCAGGCAGCTCCTATAATTCACCCCTCCACTTT. Translating it yields CASSLPGSSYNSPLHF. The chain carries TRBV7-9 and TRBJ1-6; D gene unclear. V was trimmed by 2 bases and J by 0 bases, leaving 8 bases between them. The CDR3 loop spans 16 amino acids. From germline, CDR1 is SEHNR and CDR2 FQNEAQ (reference sequence).

Written as DNA, the CDR3 is TGTGCCAGCAGCTTACCCTCATCTGGAAACACCATATATTTT. Translated, it gives CASSLPSSGNTIYF. The chain recombines TRBV7-6 with TRBJ1-3; no firm D call. Germline V gene data show CDR1 as SGHVS and CDR2 as FNYEAQ. Trimming took 2 bases from V and 1 from J, leaving 6 bases between them. CDR3 length equals 14 residues.

This chain uses TRBV18 with TRBJ1-5; D call uncertain. Germline V CDR1 and CDR2: KGHSH, LQKENI. CDR3 size: 15 residues. V lost 2 bases and J 0 bases, leaving 8 bases between the germline ends. CDR3 nucleotide sequence: TGTGCCAGCTCACCAAACAGATATAGCAATCAGCCCCAGCATTTT. Encoded protein: CASSPNRYSNQPQHF. Full variable domain (missing parts from reference TRBV18 and TRBJ1-5): NAGVMQNPRHLVRRRGQEARLRCSPMKGHSHVYWYRQLPEEGLKFMVYLQKENIIDESGMPKERFSAEFPKEGPSILRIQQVVRGDSAAYFCASSPNRYSNQPQHFGDGTRLSIL.

The chain has TRBV5-5 and TRBJ2-7; D tentatively reads TRBD1 or TRBD2 (6 bases each). The CDR3 is 14 amino acids. The germline V and J ends were trimmed by 0 bases and 3 bases, with 10 bases remaining between them. The germline CDR1 and CDR2 sequences are SGHKS and YYEKEE (reference sequence). The CDR3 loop is CASSLAGGGYEQYF. CDR3 nucleotides: TGTGCCAGCAGCTTGGCCGGAGGGGGCTACGAGCAGTACTTC. Variable domain in full (rest from reference TRBV5-5 and TRBJ2-7): DAGVTQSPTHLIKTRGQQVTLRCSPISGHKSVSWYQQVLGQGPQFIFQYYEKEERGRGNFPDRFSARQFPNYSSELNVNALLLGDSALYLCASSLAGGGYEQYFGPGTRLTVT.

The chain links TRBV19 to TRBJ2-5, with 7 bases fitting TRBD1. Trimming at V came to 4 bases and at J to 1 base, leaving 3 bases not matched to a gene. The CDR3 sequence is 14 residues long. Germline assignment: CDR1 LNHDA and CDR2 SQIVND (reference sequence). The chain's CDR3 is CASSRTGTQETQYF. CDR3 DNA: TGTGCCAGTAGTAGGACAGGTACCCAAGAGACCCAGTACTTC.

This clone has only a few counts. The chain carries TRBV6-5 and TRBJ1-2, with TRBD1 matching 8 bases. The CDR3 sequence is 13 residues long. The trim removed 2 bases at V and 6 bases at J, leaving 2 bases unmatched. Germline V gives CDR1 MNHEY, CDR2 SVGAGI. CDR3 nucleotides: TGTGCCAGCAGTTACCCAGGGGGCCATGGCTACACCTTC. Its protein product is CASSYPGGHGYTF.

V usage is TRBV28 and J usage is TRBJ1-5, with 12 bases identical to TRBD1. The CDR3 is made up of 19 amino acids. The V segment lost 8 bases and the J segment 2 bases; nucleotides outside the gene matches: 16. Germline V CDR1 and CDR2: MDHEN, SYDVKM. This CDR3 is CASGTGGFGGIFRNQPQHF. CDR3 sequence (DNA): TGTGCCAGCGGGACAGGGGGCTTTGGGGGTATTTTTCGCAATCAGCCCCAGCATTTT.

The rearrangement links TRBV28 to TRBJ1-5; 7 positions match TRBD1. Germline V gives CDR1 MDHEN, CDR2 SYDVKM. The CDR3 is made up of 15 amino acids. V lost 8 bases and J lost 3; bases outside the gene matches: 10. CDR3 coding DNA: TGTGCCAGCTCATCCAGGGGGTCCAACAATCAGCCCCAGCATTTT. Amino acids: CASSSRGSNNQPQHF.

CDR3 nucleotides: TGTGCCAGCAGCGCCCAACAGGGAGGAACCTATAATTCACCCCTCCACTTT. Amino acids: CASSAQQGGTYNSPLHF. The chain links TRBV9 to TRBJ1-6; TRBD1 might be the D (6 bases). This CDR3 is 17 amino acids long. Trimming removed 3 bases at V and 2 bases at J, with 15 bases between. Per germline, CDR1 SGDLS and CDR2 YYNGEE.

The J gene is TRBJ1-2, the V gene TRBV5-1; D may be TRBD1 (5 bases). Germline V gene data show CDR1 as SGHRS and CDR2 as YFSETQ. Trimming left V 1 base short and J 1 base short, with 14 bases between. The CDR3 extends over 16 amino acids. CDR3 coding DNA: TGCGCCAGCAGCTTGACGGTCCCAGGGAGTAACTATGGCTACACCTTC. Translating gives CASSLTVPGSNYGYTF.

This clone came up once. The chain combines TRBV21-1 with TRBJ2-7. TRBV21-1 is listed as a pseudogene. The CDR3 covers 13 residues. The CDR3 DNA reads as TGTGCCAGCCTCTTAGGGAACTCCTACGAGCAGTACTTC. Translated: CASLLGNSYEQYF.

This clone occurred a few times. The chain employs TRBV9 and TRBJ1-1; TRBD1 is a possible D gene (5 bases). Germline CDR1 SGDLS, CDR2 YYNGEE. This CDR3 region has 14 residues. Trimming stripped 0 bases from V and 5 bases from J, with 11 bases between. The chain's CDR3 is CASSVGTGGTEAFF. CDR3 nucleotide sequence: TGTGCCAGCAGCGTAGGAACCGGGGGAACTGAAGCTTTCTTT.

The chain is built from TRBV5-1 and TRBJ2-1; D not resolved. Trimming took off 2 bases at V and 0 bases at J, with 9 bases between the two ends. This CDR3 has 15 amino acids. Germline CDR1 is SGHRS and CDR2 is YFSETQ. This CDR3 is CASSLKSDSYNEQFF. In DNA, the CDR3 is TGCGCCAGCAGCTTAAAAAGCGACTCCTACAATGAGCAGTTCTTC.

This clone came up a few times. This rearrangement joins TRBV6-6 to TRBJ1-1; 7 nucleotides agree with TRBD1. Germline assignment: CDR1 MNHNY and CDR2 SVGAGI (reference sequence). V was pared by 2 bases and J by 0 bases, with 6 bases of the junction left unmatched. The CDR3 is 16 residues long. The CDR3 sequence: CASSYQGGGMNTEAFF. CDR3 nucleotide sequence: TGTGCCAGCAGTTACCAGGGGGGAGGGATGAACACTGAAGCTTTCTTT.

The chain couples TRBV6-1 to TRBJ1-3, with D possibly matching TRBD1 (5 bases). The CDR3 runs 16 residues. V was trimmed by 2 bases and J by 3 bases, leaving 14 bases between them. Germline CDR1 MNHNS, CDR2 SASEGT. In DNA, the CDR3 is TGTGCCAGCAGTGAACGCAGGGCCTCCGGTGGAAACACCATATATTTT. Translating gives CASSERRASGGNTIYF.

The chain has TRBV5-1 and TRBJ1-3; TRBD1 matches at 7 bases. The trim removed 4 bases at V and 4 bases at J, leaving 17 bases unmatched. Germline loops: CDR1 SGHRS, CDR2 YFSETQ. This CDR3 has 18 residues. CDR3 protein: CASSPDPPTGARGNTIYF. DNA of the CDR3: TGCGCCAGCAGCCCGGACCCCCCCACAGGGGCGCGGGGAAACACCATATATTTT. Together with reference TRBV5-1 and TRBJ1-3, the CDR3 gives the full variable domain: KAGVTQTPRYLIKTRGQQVTLSCSPISGHRSVSWYQQTPGQGLQFLFEYFSETQRNKGNFPGRFSGRQFSNSRSEMNVSTLELGDSALYLCASSPDPPTGARGNTIYFGEGSWLTVV.

This clone occurred a few times. J is TRBJ1-6 and V is TRBV6-1, with a tentative D call TRBD1 (6 bases). Germline V CDR1 and CDR2: MNHNS, SASEGT. The CDR3 consists of 14 residues. Trimming stripped 3 bases from V and 7 bases from J, with 10 bases between. The CDR3, as DNA: TGTGCCAGCAGTGACGGGACACGAAATTCACCCCTCCACTTT. Translated, it gives CASSDGTRNSPLHF.